This T cell receptor beta chain was sequenced during a study of blood T cell repertoires in COVID-19. CDR3 length: 14 amino acids. Germline values: CDR1 SGHVS, CDR2 FNYEAQ. The V end lost 4 bases, the J end lost 4 bases, and 12 bases lay between the germline ends. Per the original methods: The authors estimated nucleated cell counts from reference gene primer amplification. The assay was immunoSEQ multiplex PCR, and TCRdb's table has in-frame clones only and misses some. From that table come the V and J calls and clone size; the DNA was used to work out D and trimming. The sample records 70,000 to 80,000 clones, approximately 90% being singletons.

The V gene is TRBV7-6, the J gene TRBJ2-3; no clear D. The receptor was derived from a human donor in a cohort sampled during active COVID-19. The specimen sequenced was peripheral blood. CDR3 sequence: CASSSPVAADTQYF. CDR3 coding DNA: TGTGCCAGCAGCTCCCCCGTGGCGGCAGATACGCAGTATTTT.